The text below deals with one T cell receptor (beta chain). What it binds is not known. The entry originates in a study of CD8+ T cells in alopecia areata. Peripheral blood and lesional scalp punch biopsies were taken from alopecia areata patients. General study results and limits: Clonality exceeded that of normal scalp in lesional scalp, most notably in alopecia totalis/universalis.

The CDR3 extends over 16 amino acids. The V and J ends lost 2 bases and 5 bases, in that order; junction bases with no gene match: 5. Germline CDR1 and CDR2: SGDLS and YYNGEE. RNA extraction and reverse transcription yielded cDNA as sequencing template. The protocol was immunoSEQ multiplex PCR, while the TCRdb copy is restricted to in-frame clones and leaves out a portion. Here the sample spans 60,000 to 70,000 clones, approximately 45% being singletons. The input for sequencing was CD8+ T cells sorted from blood, taken at week 0. The chain couples TRBV9 to TRBJ2-2; 11 positions agree with TRBD2. This clonotype was obtained from a human donor with alopecia areata. This CDR3 is CASSVALAGATGELFF. CDR3 DNA sequence: TGTGCCAGCAGCGTGGCACTAGCGGGGGCGACCGGGGAGCTGTTTTTT. Complete variable domain (other parts from reference TRBV9 and TRBJ2-2): DSGVTQTPKHLITATGQRVTLRCSPRSGDLSVYWYQQSLDQGLQFLIQYYNGEERAKGNILERFSAQQFPDLHSELNLSSLELGDSALYFCASSVALAGATGELFFGEGSRLTVL.